Reported below is one TCR beta chain. The antigen is not known. This entry belongs to a study of cytomegalovirus exposure and HLA in healthy donors. CDR1 PRHDT and CDR2 FYEKMQ come from the germline V gene (reference sequence). With V trimmed by 4 bases and J by 6 bases, 16 bases remained unmatched. The CDR3 has 17 residues. PCR employed 60 Vbeta and 13 Jbeta primers. The data were produced by immunoSEQ multiplex PCR, yet TCRdb's version contains in-frame clones alone and is incomplete. The sample has about 99,000 clones, about 79% seen once. Study results and caveats: It emerged from a later analysis that several of the most significant clusters appeared to be linked to common viral pathogens. Differences between HLA loci emerged in a later analysis of TCR association rates, with DRB1 most and HLA-C fewest. TCR beta V- and J-gene trimming was later associated with a missense DCLRE1C variant. The investigators catalogued 164 TCR beta chains as cytomegalovirus-associated.

The sequenced sample consisted of PBMCs. The receptor comes from a male donor in good health and CMV-seropositive. V is TRBV13 and J is TRBJ2-7; 9 bases are a match to TRBD1. The CDR3 sequence: CASSSRSGGDRAPEQYF. The CDR3 coding sequence is TGTGCCAGCAGCTCCCGGAGTGGGGGGGACAGGGCGCCCGAGCAGTACTTC.